One sample yielded the 2 T cell receptor beta chains listed below, sequenced in a study of cytomegalovirus exposure and HLA in healthy donors. The method was immunoSEQ multiplex PCR; TCRdb's version includes in-frame clones alone and lacks a portion of them. The table includes 220,000 or so clones, 70% to 90% detected once. The sample comprised PBMCs. These receptors were taken from a woman younger than 35 in good health and CMV-seronegative.

The genes are TRBV28 and TRBJ1-5; D may be TRBD1 (6 bases). The CDR3 is made up of 13 amino acids. The V end lost 6 bases, the J end lost 6 bases, and 12 bases lay between the germline ends. Germline values: CDR1 MDHEN, CDR2 SYDVKM. In nucleotides, the CDR3 is TGTGCCAGCAGCGTGACAGGTTTTCAGCCCCAGCATTTT. Translation: CASSVTGFQPQHF.

J is TRBJ1-5 and V is TRBV2; 7 bases map to TRBD1. J was trimmed by 0 bases and V by 5 bases; bases with no gene match: 4. Germline assignment: CDR1 SNHLY and CDR2 FYNNEI. The CDR3 loop spans 15 amino acids. CDR3 region: CASSPTGNSNQPQHF. The CDR3 DNA reads as TGTGCCAGCAGTCCGACAGGGAATAGCAATCAGCCCCAGCATTTT.